This is a list of T cell receptor beta chains from one sample in a study of blood T cell repertoires in COVID-19. The assay was immunoSEQ multiplex PCR, and TCRdb's table has in-frame clones only and misses some. The top ten clones hold around 1.8% of a sample with 200,000 to 300,000 clones, 65% to 90% of them seen once. The sample was peripheral blood. All receptors come from a man under 40 with active or convalescent COVID-19. CDR3s include the opening cysteine and the closing phenylalanine or tryptophan. The D gene is left open where the match is weak. Part of the rows lack a size; the others show once, few, many or a class for expanded clones.

TRBJ1-5 TRBD1 TRBV20-1 - CSASDPGQSSNQPQHF TGCAGTGCTAGTGACCCGGGACAGAGTAGCAATCAGCCCCAGCATTTT
TRBJ1-2 TRBD1 TRBV4-1 - CASSQVGQGASGVGYTF TGCGCCAGCAGCCAGGTGGGACAGGGAGCCTCTGGGGTTGGCTACACCTTC
TRBJ1-1 - TRBV6-1 once CASSEAATEAFF TGTGCCAGCAGTGAAGCGGCAACTGAAGCTTTCTTT
TRBJ2-2 - TRBV10-3 - CAISYKIELTGELFF TGTGCCATCAGCTATAAAATTGAGCTCACCGGGGAGCTGTTTTTT
TRBJ1-4 TRBD1 TRBV5-1 - CASSLQGGFATNEKLFF TGCGCCAGCAGCTTACAGGGGGGATTTGCAACTAATGAAAAACTGTTTTTT
TRBJ1-2 TRBD1 TRBV19 - CASSMNRGRGYTF TGTGCCAGTAGTATGAACAGGGGCCGCGGCTACACCTTC
TRBJ2-5 - TRBV9 - CASSEQGNQETQYF TGTGCCAGCAGCGAGCAGGGAAACCAAGAGACCCAGTACTTC
TRBJ1-2 - TRBV28 - CASSPGTNGYTF TGTGCCAGCAGCCCCGGGACAAATGGCTACACCTTC
TRBJ2-7 - TRBV11-2 - CASSLDPPGDYEQYF TGTGCCAGCAGCTTAGATCCCCCCGGAGACTACGAGCAGTACTTC
TRBJ1-1 TRBD1 TRBV5-1 - CASSLTGTGVGNTEAFF TGCGCCAGCAGCTTGACCGGGACAGGGGTAGGGAACACTGAAGCTTTCTTT
TRBJ2-7 - TRBV7-6 - CASSFGLNRENEQYF TGTGCCAGCAGCTTCGGATTGAACAGGGAGAACGAGCAGTACTTC
TRBJ2-6 TRBD1 TRBV7-2 few CASSLDRVGANVLTF TGTGCCAGCAGCTTGGACAGGGTTGGGGCCAACGTCCTGACTTTC
TRBJ1-2 - TRBV5-1 - CASSLTGYSNYGYTF TGCGCCAGCAGCTTGACGGGGTATTCTAACTATGGCTACACCTTC
TRBJ2-3 TRBD2 TRBV2 - CASPPSGGTTDTQYF TGTGCCAGTCCCCCTAGCGGGGGCACCACAGATACGCAGTATTTT
TRBJ2-1 - TRBV29-1 - CSVEPRVGVEQFF TGCAGCGTTGAACCCCGCGTCGGGGTCGAGCAGTTCTTC
TRBJ2-7 - TRBV7-2 - CASSLGPVGLYEQYF TGTGCCAGCAGCTTAGGCCCGGTTGGACTTTATGAGCAGTACTTC
TRBJ1-5 - TRBV11-2 - CASSLAAGNNQPQHF TGTGCCAGCAGCTTAGCCGCAGGGAACAATCAGCCCCAGCATTTT
TRBJ2-7 TRBD1 TRBV4-1 once CASSLGTGSSYEQYF TGCGCCAGCAGCCTTGGGACAGGGAGCTCCTACGAGCAGTACTTC
TRBJ1-2 TRBD1 TRBV18 - CASSPIDETGGHYGYTF TGTGCCAGCTCACCAATCGACGAAACAGGGGGGCACTATGGCTACACCTTC
TRBJ2-5 TRBD2 TRBV7-2 - CASSLFARGGFPETQYF TGTGCCAGCAGCTTATTCGCGCGGGGGGGTTTCCCAGAGACCCAGTACTTC
TRBJ2-7 TRBD2 TRBV13 - CASSSGTSGGADPEQYF TGTGCCAGCAGCTCAGGGACTAGCGGGGGGGCTGACCCTGAGCAGTACTTC
TRBJ2-5 - TRBV6-1 few CASSELVGLRETQYF TGTGCCAGCAGTGAACTTGTGGGGCTGCGAGAGACCCAGTACTTC
TRBJ2-2 - TRBV2 - CASSISVSSNTGELFF TGTGCCAGCAGTATTTCCGTGTCGTCTAACACCGGGGAGCTGTTTTTT
TRBJ1-5 TRBD1 TRBV27 - CASSFGGPGQGYISQHF TGTGCCAGCAGTTTCGGGGGACCGGGACAGGGGTATATATCCCAGCATTTT
TRBJ1-6 - TRBV5-4 few CASSLGQAGSPLHF TGTGCCAGCAGCTTGGGGCAGGCAGGTTCACCCCTCCACTTT
TRBJ1-2 - TRBV6-5 - CASSRTTEAYGYTF TGTGCCAGCAGCCGAACGACGGAGGCCTATGGCTACACCTTC
TRBJ1-1 - TRBV5-1 once CASSLAGSQKSEAFF TGCGCCAGCAGCTTGGCCGGTTCACAGAAGTCTGAAGCTTTCTTT
TRBJ2-5 - TRBV6-2/TRBV6-3 - CASSSASPQETQYF TGTGCCAGCAGTTCCGCGTCGCCCCAAGAGACCCAGTACTTC
TRBJ2-7 - TRBV4-1 few CASSPLGHPYEQYF TGCGCCAGCAGCCCCTTGGGACACCCCTACGAGCAGTACTTC
TRBJ1-5 - TRBV6-5 - CASSSPGQSAQHF TGTGCCAGCAGCTCGCCAGGGCAATCAGCCCAGCATTTT
TRBJ2-1 - TRBV16 - CASSHSPNEQFF TGTGCCAGCAGCCATTCTCCGAATGAGCAGTTCTTC
TRBJ1-1 - TRBV20-1 - CSVTEAFF TGCAGCGTTACTGAAGCTTTCTTT
TRBJ1-2 TRBD1 TRBV2 - CASSESGQGNYGYTF TGTGCCAGCAGTGAATCTGGACAGGGGAACTATGGCTACACCTTC
TRBJ2-4 TRBD2 TRBV13 once CASSLGPSGGDIQYF TGTGCCAGCAGCCTCGGGCCCTCCGGGGGGGACATTCAGTACTTC
TRBJ2-5 - TRBV27 - CASSPTVGETQYF TGTGCCAGCAGTCCGACAGTGGGAGAGACCCAGTACTTC
TRBJ2-6 TRBD1 TRBV5-1 - CASSGTGTGALSGANVLTF TGCGCCAGCAGCGGAACCGGGACAGGGGCACTCTCTGGGGCCAACGTCCTGACTTTC
TRBJ1-2 - TRBV29-1 many CSVDREVFNGYTF TGCAGCGTTGACAGGGAAGTTTTTAATGGCTACACCTTC
TRBJ1-1 TRBD1 TRBV5-6 - CASSRRVSTTGTEAFF TGTGCCAGCAGCCGAAGGGTCTCAACGACAGGGACTGAAGCTTTCTTT
TRBJ2-1 - TRBV5-1 - CASSRQSKPGESYNEQFF TGCGCCAGCAGCCGCCAGAGCAAACCAGGGGAATCCTACAATGAGCAGTTCTTC
TRBJ2-1 TRBD1 TRBV15 once CATSPPGQYNEQFF TGTGCCACCAGCCCCCCGGGACAGTACAATGAGCAGTTCTTC
TRBJ1-5 - TRBV7-6 - CASSLAPGSNQPQHF TGTGCCAGCAGCTTAGCCCCCGGTAGCAATCAGCCCCAGCATTTT
TRBJ1-2 TRBD1 TRBV10-3 - CAISPDRFYGYTF TGTGCCATCAGTCCGGACAGGTTCTATGGCTACACCTTC
TRBJ1-2 - TRBV19 - CASSIQATVYGYTF TGTGCCAGTAGTATACAGGCGACGGTCTATGGCTACACCTTC
TRBJ1-1 - TRBV27 few CASSQTRIFTEAFF TGTGCCAGCAGCCAGACACGAATCTTCACTGAAGCTTTCTTT
TRBJ2-7 TRBD1 TRBV19 - CASSYRDSLYEQYF TGTGCCAGTAGTTATCGGGACAGCCTCTACGAGCAGTACTTC
TRBJ2-2 TRBD2 TRBV5-1 - CASSFAGGTGELFF TGCGCCAGCAGCTTTGCGGGGGGCACCGGGGAGCTGTTTTTT
TRBJ1-1 - TRBV13 - CASSLGGVEAFF TGTGCCAGCAGCTTAGGAGGGGTTGAAGCTTTCTTT
TRBJ2-7 - TRBV15 - CATSRPAGEQYF TGTGCCACCAGCAGACCCGCGGGTGAGCAGTACTTC
TRBJ2-3 - TRBV10-2 - CASSRQAGVPDTQYF TGCGCCAGCAGCCGACAGGCCGGGGTCCCAGATACGCAGTATTTT
TRBJ2-1 - TRBV29-1 - CSVLNAEQFF TGCAGCGTGTTGAATGCGGAGCAGTTCTTC
TRBJ2-5 TRBD2 TRBV6-2/TRBV6-3 - CASSSSSGSQETQYF TGTGCCAGCAGTTCTTCTAGCGGGAGCCAAGAGACCCAGTACTTC
TRBJ2-3 - TRBV11-3 - CASSLDPVTDTQYF TGTGCCAGCAGCCTAGATCCCGTTACAGATACGCAGTATTTT
TRBJ1-1 - TRBV12-3/TRBV12-4 once CASTRGGTEAFF TGTGCCAGCACGCGGGGTGGTACTGAAGCTTTCTTT
TRBJ1-2 TRBD1 TRBV5-5 - CASSLPDRANGYTF TGTGCCAGCAGCTTGCCGGACAGGGCCAATGGCTACACCTTC
TRBJ2-7 TRBD2 TRBV3-1/TRBV3-2 few CASSQDLVAGAYEQYF TGTGCCAGCAGCCAAGATCTCGTAGCGGGGGCGTACGAGCAGTACTTC
TRBJ2-5 - TRBV7-8 - CASSFQVLAQETQYF TGTGCCAGCAGCTTTCAAGTCCTAGCTCAAGAGACCCAGTACTTC
TRBJ2-7 - TRBV10-2 - CASSESIPSSYEQYF TGCGCCAGCAGTGAGTCGATCCCTAGCTCCTACGAGCAGTACTTC
TRBJ2-3 TRBD2 TRBV9 - CASSLAGEDTDTQYF TGTGCCAGCAGTCTAGCGGGGGAAGACACAGATACGCAGTATTTT
TRBJ1-5 TRBD1 TRBV7-8 - CASSLVRDSDQPQHF TGTGCCAGCAGCTTAGTCCGGGACAGTGATCAGCCCCAGCATTTT